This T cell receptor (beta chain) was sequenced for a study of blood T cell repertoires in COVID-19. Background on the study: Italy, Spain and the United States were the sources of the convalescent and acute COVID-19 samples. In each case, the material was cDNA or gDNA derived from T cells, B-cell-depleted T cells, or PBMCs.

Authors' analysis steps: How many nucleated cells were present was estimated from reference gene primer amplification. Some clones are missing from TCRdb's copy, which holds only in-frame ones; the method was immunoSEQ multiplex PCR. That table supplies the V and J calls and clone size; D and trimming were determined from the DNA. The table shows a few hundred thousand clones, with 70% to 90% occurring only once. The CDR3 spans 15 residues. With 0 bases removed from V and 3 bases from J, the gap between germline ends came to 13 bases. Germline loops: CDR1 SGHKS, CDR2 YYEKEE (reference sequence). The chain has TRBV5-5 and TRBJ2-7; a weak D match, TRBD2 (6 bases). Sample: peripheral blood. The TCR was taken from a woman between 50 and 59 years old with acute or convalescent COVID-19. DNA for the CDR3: TGTGCCAGCAGCTTGGGCGGGAACCAGGACTACGAGCAGTACTTC. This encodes CASSLGGNQDYEQYF. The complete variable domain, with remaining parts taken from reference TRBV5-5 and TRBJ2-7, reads DAGVTQSPTHLIKTRGQQVTLRCSPISGHKSVSWYQQVLGQGPQFIFQYYEKEERGRGNFPDRFSARQFPNYSSELNVNALLLGDSALYLCASSLGGNQDYEQYFGPGTRLTVT.